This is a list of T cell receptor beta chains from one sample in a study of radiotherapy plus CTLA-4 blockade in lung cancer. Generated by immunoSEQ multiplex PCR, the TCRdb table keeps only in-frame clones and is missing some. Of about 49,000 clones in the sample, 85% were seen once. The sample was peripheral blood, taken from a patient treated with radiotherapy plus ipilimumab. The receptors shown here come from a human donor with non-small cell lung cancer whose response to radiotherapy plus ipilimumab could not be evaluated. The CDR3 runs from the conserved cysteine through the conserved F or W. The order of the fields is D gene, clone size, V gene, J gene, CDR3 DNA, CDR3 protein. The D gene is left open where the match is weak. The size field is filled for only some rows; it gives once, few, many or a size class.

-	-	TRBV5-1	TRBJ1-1	TGCGCCAGCAGCTTTTGGGGGGATGGAGTAGGCACTGAAGCTTTCTTT	CASSFWGDGVGTEAFF
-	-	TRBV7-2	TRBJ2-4	TGTGCCAGCAGCCTCACGGGAGTGATAGCCAAAAACATTCAGTACTTC	CASSLTGVIAKNIQYF
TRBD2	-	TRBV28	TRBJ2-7	TGTGCCAGCAGACCACTAGCGGGAGGGAACAAGTACGAGCAGTACTTC	CASRPLAGGNKYEQYF
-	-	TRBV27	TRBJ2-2	TGTGCCAGCGCATATGGTGTGGGTGCAGGGAGGTACACCGGGGAGCTGTTTTTT	CASAYGVGAGRYTGELFF
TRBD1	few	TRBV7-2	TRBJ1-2	TGTGCCAGCAGCTTAGTTTTCGTGGGACAGGGGACCTATGGCTACACCTTC	CASSLVFVGQGTYGYTF
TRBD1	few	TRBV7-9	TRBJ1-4	TGTGCCAGCAGCGTGACCTGGACAGGGGGCGAGGAGTCTAATGAAAAACTGTTTTTT	CASSVTWTGGEESNEKLFF
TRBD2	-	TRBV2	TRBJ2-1	TGTGCCAGCAGTGAAGCGGAACTAGCGGGGGACAATGAGCAGTTCTTC	CASSEAELAGDNEQFF
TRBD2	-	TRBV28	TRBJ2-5	TGTGCCAGCAGTTCTGGACTAGCGAGACTTTATGAGACCCAGTACTTC	CASSSGLARLYETQYF
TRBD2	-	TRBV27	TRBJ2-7	TGTGCCAGCAGTTCCCTAGCGGACCTCTCCTACGAGCAGTACTTT	CASSSLADLSYEQYF
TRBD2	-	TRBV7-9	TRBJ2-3	TGTGCCAGCAGCTTGACTAGCGGTTACACAGATACGCAGTATTTT	CASSLTSGYTDTQYF
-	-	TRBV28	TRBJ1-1	TGTGCCAGCAACCTCAGAAAAGGGGACACTGAAGCTTTCTTT	CASNLRKGDTEAFF
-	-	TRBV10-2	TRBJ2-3	TGCGCCAGCAGTGAAGAGGACAGCCGTTGGAGTACGCAGTATTTT	CASSEEDSRWSTQYF
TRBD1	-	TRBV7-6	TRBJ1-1	TGTGCCAGCAGCTTAGGACAGGGGGCATGGACTGAAGCTTTCTTT	CASSLGQGAWTEAFF
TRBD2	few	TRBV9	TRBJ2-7	TGTGCCAGCAGCCCCTCCGGGACTAGGCTCCACGAGCAGTACTTC	CASSPSGTRLHEQYF
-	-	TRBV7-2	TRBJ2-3	TGTGCCAGTAGTGAGTGGCAGGGGACGACAGATACGCAGTATTTT	CASSEWQGTTDTQYF
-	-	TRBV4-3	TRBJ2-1	TGCGCCAGCAGCCAAGTCCTCTCCCCAGGCTCCTACAATGAGCAGTTCTTC	CASSQVLSPGSYNEQFF
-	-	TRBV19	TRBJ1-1	TGTGCCAGTAGTATGAGGGGGTCTGGGAACACTGAAGCTTTCTTT	CASSMRGSGNTEAFF
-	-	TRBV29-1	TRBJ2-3	TGCAGCGTTGGGGAGTACACAGATACGCAGTATTTT	CSVGEYTDTQYF
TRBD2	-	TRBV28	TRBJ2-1	TGTGCCAGCAGTCCGAGGACTAGCGGGAGCTATGAGCAGTTCTTC	CASSPRTSGSYEQFF
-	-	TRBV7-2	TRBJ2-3	TGTGCCAGCAGCGTAACCGGGACTTTGGCGGATACGCAGTATTTT	CASSVTGTLADTQYF
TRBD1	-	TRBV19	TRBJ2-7	TGTGCCAGTAGTATAGGAGACAGGGGCACTCCCTCCAGCTCCTACGAGCAGTACTTC	CASSIGDRGTPSSSYEQYF
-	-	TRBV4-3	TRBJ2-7	TGCGCCAGCAGCCAAGATTGGAACACTAATTACGAGCAGTACTTC	CASSQDWNTNYEQYF
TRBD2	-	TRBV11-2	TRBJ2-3	TGTGCCAGCAGCTTAAAAGCGGGAGGGCCGCCAGATACGCAGTATTTT	CASSLKAGGPPDTQYF
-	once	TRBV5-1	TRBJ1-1	TGCGCCAGCAGCTTGGCCGAGGGTGAAGCTTTCTTT	CASSLAEGEAFF
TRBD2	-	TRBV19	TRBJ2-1	TGTGCCAGTAGTATGACTAGCGGGATCAATGAGCAGTTCTTC	CASSMTSGINEQFF
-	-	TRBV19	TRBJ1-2	TGTGCCAGTAGTGACAGAGACTATGGCTACACCTTC	CASSDRDYGYTF
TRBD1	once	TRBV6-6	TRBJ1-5	TGTGCCAGCAGCCTTCCGACAGGGAACCTCAATCAGCCCCAGCATTTT	CASSLPTGNLNQPQHF
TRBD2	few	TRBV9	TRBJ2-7	TGTGCCAGCAGCGTAGCGGCTAGCGGCACCTACGAGCAGTACTTC	CASSVAASGTYEQYF
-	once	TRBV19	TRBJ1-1	TGTGCCAGCACTGACGGCTCTAGTGAAGCTTTCTTT	CASTDGSSEAFF
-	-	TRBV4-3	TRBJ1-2	TGCGCCAGCAGCCAACAGGGCTACCATGGCTACACCTTC	CASSQQGYHGYTF
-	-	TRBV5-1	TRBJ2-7	TGCGCCAGCAGATCAGGGTTTACGTCCTACGAGCAGTACTTC	CASRSGFTSYEQYF
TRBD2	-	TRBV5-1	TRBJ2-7	TGCGCCAGCAGCCCGACTAGCGGGAGTCTCCAGCAGTACTTC	CASSPTSGSLQQYF
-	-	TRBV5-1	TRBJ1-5	TGCGCCAGCAGCTTGGAAGGGGCAAGGGGTCAGCCCCAGCATTTT	CASSLEGARGQPQHF
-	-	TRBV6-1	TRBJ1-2	TGTGCCAGCAGTGCAGGGTATGGCTACACCTTC	CASSAGYGYTF
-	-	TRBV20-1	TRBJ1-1	TGCAGTCAGGGTGGCGACACTGAAGCTTTCTTT	CSQGGDTEAFF
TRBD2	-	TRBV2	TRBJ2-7	TGTGCCAGCAGTGAGATCCTAGCGGGAGATCACGAGCAGTACTTC	CASSEILAGDHEQYF
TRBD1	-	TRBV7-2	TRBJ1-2	TGTGCCAGCAGCTTACAACACAGGGGCTATGGCTACACCTTC	CASSLQHRGYGYTF
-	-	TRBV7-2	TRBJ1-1	TGTGCCAGCAGCTCCGCGACCGGGGCTGAAGCTTTCTTT	CASSSATGAEAFF
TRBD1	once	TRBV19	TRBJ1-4	TGTGCCACCGGATTAAATGCCGGGACAGCTAATGAAAAACTGTTTTTT	CATGLNAGTANEKLFF
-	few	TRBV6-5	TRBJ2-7	TGTGCCAGCAGTTCCCTCGGGGGAGTAATAGCCTACGAGCAGTACTTC	CASSSLGGVIAYEQYF
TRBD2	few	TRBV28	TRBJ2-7	TGTGCCAGCAGCTCCATTGGACTAGCGGGAGGAGGGGAGCAGTACTTC	CASSSIGLAGGGEQYF
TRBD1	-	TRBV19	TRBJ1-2	TGTGCCAGTAGTACACAGGGGAACTATGGCTACACCTTC	CASSTQGNYGYTF
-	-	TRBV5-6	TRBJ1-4	TGTGCCAGCAGCCCCCCGGGCAGGGGTGAAAAACTGTTTTTT	CASSPPGRGEKLFF
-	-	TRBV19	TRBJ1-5	TGTGCCAGTACTCTACACGGCGCGGGTCAGCCCCAGCATTTT	CASTLHGAGQPQHF
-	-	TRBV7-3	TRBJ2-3	TGTGCCAGCGGCAGAACAGATACGCAGTATTTT	CASGRTDTQYF
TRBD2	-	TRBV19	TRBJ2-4	TGTGCCAGTAGTGGCCGGGAGGCAAACATTCAGTACTTC	CASSGREANIQYF